One sample yielded the 11 T cell receptor beta chains listed below, sequenced in a study of T cell repertoires and Cas9 in healthy adults. Measured with immunoSEQ multiplex PCR; TCRdb has only the in-frame clones, and not every one. Among fewer than 25,000 clones listed, less than 95% were seen once. The sequenced sample was CD4+ effector T cells (CD127+, CD25-, CD137-, CD154-) from PBMCs; culture status not recorded. All receptors come from a human donor in good health.

The chain links TRBV9 to TRBJ1-5, with D possibly matching TRBD1 (5 bases). The V gene lost 0 bases and the J gene lost 3 bases, with 10 bases spanning the gap. Germline CDR1 is SGDLS and CDR2 is YYNGEE. This CDR3 comprises 15 residues. The CDR3 bases are TGTGCCAGCAGCGTAGATGCAGGGCTCAATCAGCCCCAGCATTTT. Amino acid sequence: CASSVDAGLNQPQHF.

The rearrangement links TRBV19 to TRBJ2-7; TRBD1 agrees at 9 bases. This CDR3 spans 14 amino acids. The V gene's germline CDR1 is LNHDA and CDR2 SQIVND (reference sequence). After removal of 5 bases from V and 2 bases from J, the junction contained 4 bases not matched to a gene. The CDR3 DNA reads as TGTGCCAGTAGTTGGGACAGGGACACCTACGAGCAGTACTTC. Residues: CASSWDRDTYEQYF.

This chain joins TRBV7-2 and TRBJ1-4; D is unresolved. CDR1 and CDR2 (germline): SGHTA, FQGNSA. V gave up 5 bases and J gave up 4 bases, with 20 bases separating them. The CDR3 is made up of 17 amino acids. The CDR3 sequence is CASSSLYRGRFNEKLFF. The CDR3, as DNA: TGTGCCAGCAGCAGCTTATACCGGGGTCGCTTTAATGAAAAACTGTTTTTT.

The rearrangement joins TRBV2 to TRBJ2-1, with D perhaps assigned TRBD1 or TRBD2 (5 bases each). The CDR3 length is 14 residues. Germline V gene lookup returns CDR1 SNHLY and CDR2 FYNNEI. Trimming left V 7 bases short and J 4 bases short, with 14 bases between. The CDR3 nucleotides read TGTGCCAGCAAAGTGGGACCTACTTACAATGAGCAGTTCTTC. The encoded protein is CASKVGPTYNEQFF.

The chain carries TRBV27 and TRBJ2-5, with a possible D match to TRBD2 (6 bases). Trimming left V 5 bases short and J 4 bases short, with 20 bases between. The CDR3 runs to 16 residues. Germline assignment: CDR1 MNHEY and CDR2 SMNVEV (reference sequence). CDR3 DNA sequence: TGTGCCAGCAGTAACCGGGCCCTCCCGCGGGGAGAGACCCAGTACTTC. It encodes CASSNRALPRGETQYF.

This chain links TRBV11-2 with TRBJ2-7; 13 bases map to TRBD2. The CDR3 runs to 15 residues. V shed 8 bases and J 2 bases; nucleotides not matched to a gene: 6. Per germline, CDR1 SGHAT and CDR2 FQNNGV. The DNA of the CDR3 is TGTGCCAGCCGGACTAGCGGGAGTAGGGCCTACGAGCAGTACTTC. Protein sequence: CASRTSGSRAYEQYF.

This clone was seen only once. The V call is TRBV5-1, the J call TRBJ1-2, with 7 bases that match TRBD1. With V trimmed by 4 bases and J by 4 bases, 4 bases remained unmatched. Germline loops: CDR1 SGHRS, CDR2 YFSETQ. CDR3 length equals 13 residues. In DNA, the CDR3 is TGCGCCAGCAGCCCGACAGGGATCTATGGCTACACCTTC. As protein: CASSPTGIYGYTF.

This clone was detected once. V is TRBV7-9 and J is TRBJ1-3; 9 nucleotides agree with TRBD1. V gave up 7 bases and J gave up 7 bases; unmatched junction bases: 5. The CDR3 runs to 13 residues. Per germline, CDR1 SEHNR and CDR2 FQNEAQ (reference sequence). The CDR3 nucleotides read TGTGCCAGCAAAGAAACAGGGGGCAACACCATATATTTT. Translating gives CASKETGGNTIYF.

In regard to this clone: This is likely a read error, given that the CDR3 carries no conserved phenylalanine or tryptophan at its end. This sequence joins TRBV27 and TRBJ2-7; possibly TRBD2 for D (5 bases). The CDR3 length is 13 residues. Germline loops: CDR1 MNHEY, CDR2 SMNVEV (reference sequence). Trimming removed 0 bases from V and 9 bases from J, with 12 bases in between. The CDR3 DNA reads TGTGCCAGCAGTTTATCAGGTATTGGAGGGCAGTACCTC. This encodes CASSLSGIGGQYL.

J is TRBJ2-5 and V is TRBV27; no reliable D call. The J call may not be correct, given that the DNA end is closer to TRBJ2-7. The CDR3 loop spans 13 amino acids. In germline, CDR1 is MNHEY, CDR2 SMNVEV (reference sequence). CDR3 in DNA: TGTGCCAGCAGTTTCGGGCACCGATACGAGCAGTACTTC. Translating it yields CASSFGHRYEQYF.

The chain joins TRBV6-5 to TRBJ2-7; D is undetermined. This CDR3 is 14 amino acids long. With 5 bases removed from V and 2 bases from J, the gap between germline ends came to 13 bases. Germline V lookup: CDR1 MNHEY, CDR2 SVGAGI. The CDR3 DNA sequence: TGTGCCAGCAGTGTAGAGAAGGGAACCTACGAGCAGTACTTC. It specifies CASSVEKGTYEQYF.